This T cell receptor beta chain came from a study of T cell changes during pregnancy in multiple sclerosis. The germline V gene encodes CDR1 PRHDT and CDR2 FYEKMQ (reference sequence). Trimming shortened V by 5 bases and J by 1 base, and 11 bases separated the two germline ends. This CDR3 has 14 amino acids. Measured with immunoSEQ multiplex PCR; TCRdb has only the in-frame clones, and not every one. Of some 38,000 clones in the sample, around 90% were seen once. The sequences come from CD4+ T cells from peripheral blood mononuclear cells, collected after pregnancy. The TCR originated in a female donor in good health, enrolled as a control in a pregnancy study. This sequence joins TRBV13 and TRBJ2-5; the D gene is possibly TRBD1 (6 bases). CDR3 in DNA: TGTGCCAGCAGCCCGACGGACAGCCAAGAGACCCAGTACTTC. As protein: CASSPTDSQETQYF.